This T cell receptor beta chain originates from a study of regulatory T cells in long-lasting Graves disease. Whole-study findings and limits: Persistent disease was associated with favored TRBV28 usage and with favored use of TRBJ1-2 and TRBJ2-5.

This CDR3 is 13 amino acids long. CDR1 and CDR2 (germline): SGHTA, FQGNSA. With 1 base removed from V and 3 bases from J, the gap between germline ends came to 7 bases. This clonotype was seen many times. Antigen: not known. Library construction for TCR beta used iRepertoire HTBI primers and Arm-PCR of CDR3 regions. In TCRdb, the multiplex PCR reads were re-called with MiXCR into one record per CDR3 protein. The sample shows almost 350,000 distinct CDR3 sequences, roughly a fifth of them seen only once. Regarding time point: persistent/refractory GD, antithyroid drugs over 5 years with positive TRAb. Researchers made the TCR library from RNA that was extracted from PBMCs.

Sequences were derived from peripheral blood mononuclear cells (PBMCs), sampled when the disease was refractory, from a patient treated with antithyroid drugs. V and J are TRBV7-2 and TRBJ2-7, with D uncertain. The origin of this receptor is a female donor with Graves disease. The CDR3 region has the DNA TGTGCCAGCAGCTTAGGCAGCCGCTACGAGCAGTACTTC. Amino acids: CASSLGSRYEQYF. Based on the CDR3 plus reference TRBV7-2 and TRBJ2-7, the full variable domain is GAGVSQSPSNKVTEKGKDVELRCDPISGHTALYWYRQSLGQGLEFLIYFQGNSAPDKSGLPSDRFSAERTGGSVSTLTIQRTQQEDSAVYLCASSLGSRYEQYFGPGTRLTVT.